One T cell receptor (beta chain) is described in this entry. Its antigen remains unidentified. Base qualities are not provided; no much larger clone lies one nucleotide away. The sample is drawn from a study of shared clonotypes between healthy human individuals (TCRdb year 2020). For the study in its entirety: A few men and two women, aged 18 to 49 years, made up the cohort. For each donor, CD4 naive and CD4 memory were each run on three plates, CD8 naive on two plates, and CD8 memory on one plate. Blood TCR repertoires of four to six healthy adults were deeply sequenced to estimate repertoire size and the extent of clonotype sharing between individuals. Different laboratories and diverse techniques were used to prepare libraries and sequence TCR repertoires, to increase sequencing depth and limit assay-specific biases. Each donor's leukapheresis produced roughly between roughly 0.85 and 10 billion PBMCs.

CD8 naive samples consisted of CD45RO-negative cells that were positively selected for CCR7, yielding a CD45RA+CCR7+ population without TemRA cells. The donors were healthy, HIV-negative adults who had no recently reported acute infections or vaccinations. All donors were Caucasian adults living in Nashville, Tennessee, USA. After blood collection by leukapheresis, PBMCs were isolated using Ficoll-Histopaque density gradient centrifugation and then cryopreserved in the vapor phase of liquid nitrogen. Analytical flow cytometry was used to check the purity and quantity of each magnetically sorted T cell population. From each sorted fraction, genomic DNA was isolated and quantified by UV absorbance on a Nanodrop 2000c. Summary of the overall study and its limitations: Rarefaction of sorted-subset datasets indicated incomplete sequencing despite the large sequencing depth. Pairwise subsampling indicated that sequencing depth was expected to affect the degree of clonotype sharing among donors. The genetic and exposure-history diversity represented was limited by the small number of donors. Across four donors, roughly 5% of naive CD4, 3% to 3.5% of naive CD8, 2% to 2.5% of memory CD4, and 0.3% to 0.45% of memory CD8 clonotypes were shared. Compared with non-shared clonotypes, clonotypes shared by all four sorted-subset donors had higher generation probabilities. Larger estimated clonotype richness was generally found for naive subsets than for memory subsets. Sampling was restricted to blood, and TCR repertoires in tissues likely differ from the TCR repertoires found in blood.

The trim is 6 bases for V and 0 bases for J, with a gap of 15 bases between the germline ends. Measured from the cysteine to the phenylalanine, the CDR3 is 16 residues long. Only CDR3 DNA remains: 48 bases, in frame from the first base. According to the germline V gene (reference sequence), CDR1 reads LNHDA and CDR2 reads SQIVND. Using the deep immunoSEQ assay, multiplex PCR amplified TCR CDR3 regions from genomic DNA. Extracted genomic DNA from each cell subset was distributed evenly across all wells of several immunoSEQ 96-well plates, and each plate was treated as a replicate. For sorted subsets, approximately 200 ng of genomic DNA, equivalent to 25,000 to 35,000 T cell genomes, went into each replicate PCR. Purified libraries were quantified with a Qubit 3.0 fluorometer, sized on a Bioanalyzer 2100, and re-quantified with the KAPA Library Quantification kit. Every immunoSEQ 96-well plate was sequenced on a dedicated single-read 150-cycle Illumina NextSeq 550 flow cell. In the authors' own workflow: Because the immunoSEQ output included only junctional sequences and no quality scores, the filtering could not be the same as the filtering used for full-length reads. To assign V/J genes and CDR3, sequences were annotated using PyIR, a Python wrapper for IgBLAST v1.9, with IMGT germline references. Any read was removed if the V/J assignment was weak (E-value above 1e-6), the CDR3 was missing, or the read contained stop codons, out-of-frame junctions, or ambiguous translated residues. V3J clonotypes were defined as sequences sharing an identical inferred V gene, J gene, and CDR3 amino acid sequence. The percentage overlap between two repertoires was calculated by dividing the number of shared unique clonotypes by the size of the smaller repertoire. Richness of each repertoire was evaluated using RTK rarefaction, the Chao1 estimator, and Recon v2.1 estimates of unobserved clonotypes. OLGA was used to compute generation probabilities for all TCRbeta clonotypes that the gDNA method yielded from a handful of donors. Entries here come from immuneACCESS through TCRdb and include only in-frame sequences with V and J called. Some clones fail to appear in such tables; in the studies checked, an unresolved V gene covers under half of the shortfall, and the cause of the remainder is unknown. D and trimming come from the DNA, and the V and J calls and clone size come from that table. The sample profile shows hundreds of thousands of clones; roughly 94% of them were found once. The ten largest clones represent nearly 25% of the sample.

This clonotype was sampled from a man aged 30 to 45 in good health. This sequence uses TRBV19 and TRBJ1-5, with no confidently assigned D gene. Sequenced material: naive CD8+ T cells sorted from blood. Read against the paper, the sample's cell subset or site label means: CD45RA+CCR7+. The CDR3 reads CASSTFGPLSNQPQHF. The DNA sequence follows: TGTGCCAGTAGCACGTTTGGCCCACTTAGCAATCAGCCCCAGCATTTT.